This T cell receptor (beta chain) was identified in a study of T cell responses to AZD1222 COVID-19 vaccine. Study-wide results and limits: Spike was spanned by vaccine-associated CD4 TCRs, with dominance at 160-218 and 743-854. Females made up more of the donors, who were largely white British, and clonal diversity may have come out too low.

V was pared by 0 bases and J by 3 bases, with 11 bases between. There are 16 residues in the CDR3. Germline CDR1 reads MGHRA; CDR2 reads YSYEKL. The table came from immunoSEQ multiplex PCR; TCRdb's copy has only in-frame clones and leaves some out. This table holds about 130,000 clones, over 85% found once. Note on this clone: Its antigen is as yet unknown.

The chain links TRBV4-1 to TRBJ1-4, with D uncertain. The sample in question was peripheral blood, obtained on day 0 of AZD1222 vaccination. The TCR was taken from an adult in good health. The DNA for the CDR3 is TGCGCCAGCAGCCAAGATTATGGCAGGCCTAATGAAAAACTGTTTTTT. Residues: CASSQDYGRPNEKLFF.